The clone carrying this T cell receptor beta chain has a count of ten or more. The target antigen is unknown. Germline values: CDR1 DFQATT, CDR2 SNEGSKA (reference sequence). This CDR3 contains 15 residues. Trimming at V came to 6 bases and at J to 3 bases, leaving 14 bases not matched to a gene. Template switching created a universal primer site, and the cDNA included unique molecular identifiers. A single record per CDR3 protein comes from TCRdb applying MiXCR to the 5' RACE reads. The sample records hundreds of thousands of distinct CDR3 sequences, 5.5% to 6.5% being singletons. These data come from a study of identical twins. Study-wide results and limits: Compared with models, monozygotic twins showed more out-of-frame TCR alpha sharing.

Healthy Caucasians provided all donations. The sequence was collected from a man between 18 and 29 years old in good health. Sequencing was performed on naive T cells sorted from blood. The chain carries TRBV20-1 and TRBJ2-7; 7 bases align to TRBD2. CDR3 nucleotide sequence: TGCAGTGCAAAGGCGGGCCCGGGGGGAGGCTACGAGCAGTACTTC. Translation: CSAKAGPGGGYEQYF.